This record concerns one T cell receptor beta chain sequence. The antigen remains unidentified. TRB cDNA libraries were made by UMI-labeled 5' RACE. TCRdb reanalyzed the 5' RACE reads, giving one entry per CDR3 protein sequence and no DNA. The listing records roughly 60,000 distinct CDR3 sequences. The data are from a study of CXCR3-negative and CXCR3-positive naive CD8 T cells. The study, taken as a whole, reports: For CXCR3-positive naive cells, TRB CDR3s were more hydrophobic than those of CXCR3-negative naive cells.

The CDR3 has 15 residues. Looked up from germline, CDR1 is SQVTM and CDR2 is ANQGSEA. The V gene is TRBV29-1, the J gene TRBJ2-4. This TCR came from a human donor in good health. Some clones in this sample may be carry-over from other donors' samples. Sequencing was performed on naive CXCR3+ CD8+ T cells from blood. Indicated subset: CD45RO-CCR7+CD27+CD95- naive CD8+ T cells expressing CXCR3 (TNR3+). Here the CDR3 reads CSVLEAGNEKNIQYF.